The 27 T cell receptor beta chains presented below share a single source sample, sequenced in a study of cytomegalovirus exposure and HLA in healthy donors. The PCR used 60 Vbeta and 13 Jbeta primers. Libraries were prepared by immunoSEQ multiplex PCR; TCRdb keeps only in-frame clonotypes and omits some of them. Among 150,000 to 200,000 clones listed, approximately 85% were seen once. Sequenced: PBMCs. Receptor source: a girl aged 2-15 years in good health and CMV-seropositive.

This clone has only one observation. The chain carries TRBV29-1 and TRBJ1-1; 9 bases map to TRBD1. CDR1 and CDR2 from the germline V gene are SQVTM and ANQGSEA. This CDR3 is built from 15 residues. The trim removed 6 bases at V and 6 bases at J, leaving 14 bases unmatched. The DNA for the CDR3 is TGCAGCGTCCGCGCATATACAGGGGGCGCGGCTGAAGCTTTCTTT. This gives the protein CSVRAYTGGAAEAFF.

The chain joins TRBV29-1 to TRBJ2-7; D is possibly TRBD1 (5 bases). V was cut by 5 bases and J by 2 bases, with 16 bases left in between. The CDR3 length is 14 residues. Germline CDR1 reads SQVTM; CDR2 reads ANQGSEA. CDR3 residues: CSVQPDSSPYEQYF. CDR3 in DNA: TGCAGCGTTCAGCCCGACAGTTCCCCCTACGAGCAGTACTTC.

This chain links TRBV5-5 with TRBJ1-2, with D tentatively TRBD1 (6 bases). Trimming stripped 3 bases from V and 0 bases from J, with 12 bases between. The CDR3 contains 15 residues. Germline V CDR1 and CDR2: SGHKS, YYEKEE (reference sequence). CDR3 DNA sequence: TGTGCCAGCAGCTCGACAGGCATAGCTAACTATGGCTACACCTTC. Translating it yields CASSSTGIANYGYTF.

V is TRBV5-1 and J is TRBJ2-2; D gene unclear. V was trimmed by 3 bases and J by 4 bases, leaving 16 bases between them. The CDR3 is made up of 16 amino acids. Germline loops: CDR1 SGHRS, CDR2 YFSETQ. CDR3 sequence (DNA): TGCGCCAGCAGCTCCCTGATCGCGGCGTCCACCGGGGAGCTGTTTTTT. This encodes CASSSLIAASTGELFF.

About this clone: The sample contains more than one DNA sequence encoding this CDR3. J is TRBJ1-1 and V is TRBV4-1; D is unresolved. In germline, CDR1 is MGHRA, CDR2 YSYEKL. V lost 4 bases, J lost 1 base, and 7 bases lay in between. The CDR3 loop spans 13 amino acids. In nucleotides, the CDR3 is TGCGCCAGCAGCCGAGGGAGGAACACTGAAGCTTTCTTT. It codes for CASSRGRNTEAFF.

The chain couples TRBV30 to TRBJ1-2, with a weak D call TRBD1 (5 bases). Trimming removed 4 bases from V and 0 bases from J, with 6 bases in between. Germline V gene lookup returns CDR1 GTSNPN and CDR2 SVGIG (reference sequence). The CDR3 totals 12 residues. Here the CDR3 DNA reads TGTGCCTGGAAGGGGCCTAACTATGGCTACACCTTC. Translated: CAWKGPNYGYTF.

This clone was counted only a few times. V is TRBV9 and J is TRBJ1-3, with D possibly matching TRBD1 (5 bases). CDR3 size: 15 residues. The ends were cut back, 4 bases at V and 0 bases at J, with 11 bases in the middle. Germline-derived CDR1 and CDR2 are SGDLS and YYNGEE. The CDR3 loop reads CASSIGGDSGNTIYF. The CDR3 DNA is TGTGCCAGCAGCATCGGGGGGGACTCTGGAAACACCATATATTTT. The complete variable domain, with remaining parts taken from reference TRBV9 and TRBJ1-3, reads DSGVTQTPKHLITATGQRVTLRCSPRSGDLSVYWYQQSLDQGLQFLIQYYNGEERAKGNILERFSAQQFPDLHSELNLSSLELGDSALYFCASSIGGDSGNTIYFGEGSWLTVV.

This chain joins TRBV5-8 and TRBJ2-7, with TRBD2 matching 7 bases. The length of the CDR3 is 11 residues. V was clipped by 4 bases and J by 7 bases; unmatched bases: 2. Germline-derived CDR1 and CDR2 are SGHTS and YDEGEE. The CDR3: CASSGRGEQYF. For the CDR3, the DNA is TGTGCCAGCAGCGGGCGGGGGGAGCAGTACTTC.

This clone was detected once. This sequence joins TRBV28 and TRBJ1-5; D ambiguous. The ends were cut back, 5 bases at V and 7 bases at J, with 9 bases in the middle. The germline CDR1 and CDR2 sequences are MDHEN and SYDVKM. CDR3 length equals 12 residues. CDR3 nucleotide sequence: TGTGCCAGCAGTCCGTACAGCCAGCCCCAGCATTTT. Translated: CASSPYSQPQHF.

In regard to this clone: One end of the junction is discordant with germline, which a read error may explain. The chain carries TRBV28 and TRBJ2-1; TRBD2 matches 7 bases. The CDR3 is 15 residues long. The germline gives CDR1 MDHEN, CDR2 SYDVKM. CDR3 DNA sequence: TGTGCCAGCAGTTTAAGCGGGAACTCCGACAATGAGCAGTTCTTC. Translated, it gives CASSLSGNSDNEQFF.

This clone occurred once. The V gene is TRBV11-3, the J gene TRBJ2-5; 7 bases align to TRBD2. Unmatched junction bases numbered 1, after V lost 1 base and J lost 2 bases. There are 14 residues in the CDR3. Per the germline V gene, CDR1 is SGHNT and CDR2 is YENEEA. CDR3 DNA: TGTGCCAGCAGCTTAGGTAGCGGGCAAGAGACCCAGTACTTC. It translates to CASSLGSGQETQYF.

This chain connects TRBV10-3 to TRBJ1-1, with D possibly TRBD1 on 6 matching bases. The V end was cut by 1 base, the J end by 1 base, with 10 bases between. Germline assignment: CDR1 ENHRY and CDR2 SYGVKD. The CDR3 is 15 amino acids. CDR3: CAISELPGQNTEAFF. CDR3 in DNA: TGTGCCATCAGTGAGTTACCGGGACAGAACACTGAAGCTTTCTTT.

V and J are TRBV5-1 and TRBJ2-2; TRBD2 might be the D (6 bases). Trimming removed 3 bases at V and 7 bases at J, with 13 bases between. Germline loops: CDR1 SGHRS, CDR2 YFSETQ. This CDR3 spans 14 amino acids. CDR3 residues: CASSSEGLIGELFF. DNA of the CDR3: TGCGCCAGCAGCTCGGAGGGCCTTATCGGGGAGCTGTTTTTT. Variable domain in full (rest from reference TRBV5-1 and TRBJ2-2): KAGVTQTPRYLIKTRGQQVTLSCSPISGHRSVSWYQQTPGQGLQFLFEYFSETQRNKGNFPGRFSGRQFSNSRSEMNVSTLELGDSALYLCASSSEGLIGELFFGEGSRLTVL.

V usage is TRBV2 and J usage is TRBJ2-3, with TRBD2 as a possible D gene (8 bases). V lost 4 bases to trimming and J lost 5 bases, with 19 bases between them. CDR1 is SNHLY and CDR2 is FYNNEI in the germline V gene. The CDR3 runs to 16 residues. CDR3 nucleotide sequence: TGTGCCAGCAGTGTCTACGGGAGGGGGCTAAAAGATACGCAGTATTTT. Protein product: CASSVYGRGLKDTQYF. Based on the CDR3 plus reference TRBV2 and TRBJ2-3, the full variable domain is EPEVTQTPSHQVTQMGQEVILRCVPISNHLYFYWYRQILGQKVEFLVSFYNNEISEKSEIFDDQFSVERPDGSNFTLKIRSTKLEDSAMYFCASSVYGRGLKDTQYFGPGTRLTVL.

V is TRBV4-2 and J is TRBJ2-3; tentatively, D is TRBD1 (6 bases). Deletions cut 0 bases from V and 0 bases from J, with 10 bases between. CDR1 is LGHNA and CDR2 is YNFKEQ in the germline V gene. The length of the CDR3 is 16 residues. This chain's CDR3 is CASSQDRTGSTDTQYF. As DNA, the CDR3 is TGTGCCAGCAGCCAAGACCGTACAGGGAGCACAGATACGCAGTATTTT.

The genes are TRBV19 and TRBJ1-2; the D gene is possibly TRBD1 (5 bases). The CDR3 runs 13 residues. V was clipped by 5 bases and J by 4 bases, with 11 bases between them. Per the germline V gene, CDR1 is LNHDA and CDR2 is SQIVND (reference sequence). In DNA form, the CDR3 reads TGTGCCAGTAGTTTGGGGGGATCCTATGGCTACACCTTC. Its translation is CASSLGGSYGYTF.

This clone appeared a few times. The rearrangement joins TRBV19 to TRBJ1-1, with D unresolved. V was cut by 6 bases and J by 0 bases, with 14 bases left in between. The length of the CDR3 is 15 residues. Germline V lookup: CDR1 LNHDA, CDR2 SQIVND (reference sequence). CDR3 sequence reads: CASRSAGLMNTEAFF. In nucleotides, the CDR3 is TGTGCCAGTAGGTCGGCAGGCCTTATGAACACTGAAGCTTTCTTT. Full variable domain (rest looked up from reference TRBV19 and TRBJ1-1): DGGITQSPKYLFRKEGQNVTLSCEQNLNHDAMYWYRQDPGQGLRLIYYSQIVNDFQKGDIAEGYSVSREKKESFPLTVTSAQKNPTAFYLCASRSAGLMNTEAFFGQGTRLTVV.

This chain uses TRBV6-4 with TRBJ2-2, with D uncertain. Germline V gene data show CDR1 as MRHNA and CDR2 as SNTAGT. This CDR3 comprises 16 residues. V was trimmed by 3 bases and J by 6 bases, leaving 17 bases between them. CDR3 sequence reads: CASSEFYSDSAGELFF. CDR3 sequence (DNA): TGTGCCAGCAGTGAATTTTATTCTGATTCAGCCGGGGAGCTGTTTTTT.

The rearrangement uses TRBV27 and TRBJ2-2; D is perhaps TRBD2 (5 bases). Germline CDR1 is MNHEY and CDR2 is SMNVEV (reference sequence). Trimming stripped 7 bases from V and 0 bases from J, with 12 bases between. This CDR3 spans 15 amino acids. CDR3 amino acids: CASNHGIANTGELFF. The CDR3 nucleotides are TGTGCCAGCAATCACGGGATCGCGAACACCGGGGAGCTGTTTTTT.

The chain employs TRBV6-5 and TRBJ2-2; 7 nucleotides match TRBD2. The CDR3 is 15 residues long. The ends lost 5 bases at V and 6 bases at J; junction bases unmatched: 9. The germline V gene encodes CDR1 MNHEY and CDR2 SVGAGI. The CDR3 is CASSIWRESAGELFF. In DNA form, the CDR3 reads TGTGCCAGCAGTATCTGGCGGGAGTCAGCCGGGGAGCTGTTTTTT.

Note on this clone: The sample contains more than one DNA sequence encoding this CDR3. The rearrangement links TRBV28 to TRBJ1-5; D perhaps matches TRBD1 (6 bases). Germline loops: CDR1 MDHEN, CDR2 SYDVKM. The CDR3 extends over 16 amino acids. With 2 bases removed from V and 7 bases from J, the gap between germline ends came to 18 bases. CDR3: CASSLKDLGGRQPQHF. The CDR3 coding sequence is TGTGCCAGCAGTTTAAAAGATTTGGGGGGGCGACAGCCCCAGCATTTT. The whole variable domain, remainder taken from reference TRBV28 and TRBJ1-5, is DVKVTQSSRYLVKRTGEKVFLECVQDMDHENMFWYRQDPGLGLRLIYFSYDVKMKEKGDIPEGYSVSREKKERFSLILESASTNQTSMYLCASSLKDLGGRQPQHFGDGTRLSIL.

The V and J genes are TRBV6-4 and TRBJ1-5, with unresolved D. Germline lookup yields CDR1 MRHNA and CDR2 SNTAGT. Trimming removed 3 bases from V and 0 bases from J, with 3 bases in between. The CDR3 sequence is 13 residues long. The CDR3 coding sequence is TGTGCCAGCAGTGAATATAGCAATCAGCCCCAGCATTTT. It is translated as CASSEYSNQPQHF.

This sequence joins TRBV6-4 and TRBJ1-5; D is undetermined. Germline CDR1 reads MRHNA; CDR2 reads SNTAGT. This CDR3 comprises 14 residues. Trimming left V 5 bases short and J 0 bases short, with 8 bases between. Here the CDR3 DNA reads TGTGCCAGCAGTCCAGATTATAGCAATCAGCCCCAGCATTTT. It yields the protein CASSPDYSNQPQHF.

This clone came up a few times. This chain links TRBV30 with TRBJ2-2; D unclear. V was pared by 2 bases and J by 7 bases, with 8 bases between. Looked up from germline, CDR1 is GTSNPN and CDR2 is SVGIG (reference sequence). The CDR3 consists of 12 residues. CDR3 amino acids: CAWSRVGGELFF. CDR3 sequence (DNA): TGTGCCTGGAGTCGGGTTGGCGGGGAGCTGTTTTTT.

The chain recombines TRBV5-4 with TRBJ2-3; TRBD1 aligns across 7 bases. The trim removed 4 bases at V and 2 bases at J, leaving 10 bases unmatched. CDR3 size: 16 residues. Germline CDR1 reads SGHNT; CDR2 reads YYREEE (reference sequence). The CDR3 protein is CASSPEVRGTTDTQYF. For the CDR3, the DNA is TGTGCCAGCAGCCCGGAGGTCAGGGGGACCACAGATACGCAGTATTTT. Full variable domain (rest looked up from reference TRBV5-4 and TRBJ2-3): ETGVTQSPTHLIKTRGQQVTLRCSSQSGHNTVSWYQQALGQGPQFIFQYYREEENGRGNFPPRFSGLQFPNYSSELNVNALELDDSALYLCASSPEVRGTTDTQYFGPGTRLTVL.

The rearrangement uses TRBV5-1 and TRBJ2-7; a possible D gene is TRBD1 (6 bases). The CDR3 contains 13 residues. The V gene's germline CDR1 is SGHRS and CDR2 YFSETQ. Trimming took off 4 bases at V and 3 bases at J, with 11 bases between the two ends. CDR3 nucleotides: TGCGCCAGCAGCCGGACAGCCGACTACGAGCAGTACTTC. Translating it yields CASSRTADYEQYF.

The rearrangement joins TRBV10-1 to TRBJ2-7, with 7 bases identical to TRBD2. CDR1 is WNHNN, CDR2 SYGVQD, per germline (reference sequence). The CDR3 runs to 18 residues. V was pared by 6 bases and J by 2 bases, with 19 bases of the junction left unmatched. This CDR3 reads CASSPLLLKAGSPYEQYF. The CDR3, as DNA: TGCGCCAGCAGCCCTCTGTTGCTTAAAGCGGGATCCCCCTACGAGCAGTACTTC.